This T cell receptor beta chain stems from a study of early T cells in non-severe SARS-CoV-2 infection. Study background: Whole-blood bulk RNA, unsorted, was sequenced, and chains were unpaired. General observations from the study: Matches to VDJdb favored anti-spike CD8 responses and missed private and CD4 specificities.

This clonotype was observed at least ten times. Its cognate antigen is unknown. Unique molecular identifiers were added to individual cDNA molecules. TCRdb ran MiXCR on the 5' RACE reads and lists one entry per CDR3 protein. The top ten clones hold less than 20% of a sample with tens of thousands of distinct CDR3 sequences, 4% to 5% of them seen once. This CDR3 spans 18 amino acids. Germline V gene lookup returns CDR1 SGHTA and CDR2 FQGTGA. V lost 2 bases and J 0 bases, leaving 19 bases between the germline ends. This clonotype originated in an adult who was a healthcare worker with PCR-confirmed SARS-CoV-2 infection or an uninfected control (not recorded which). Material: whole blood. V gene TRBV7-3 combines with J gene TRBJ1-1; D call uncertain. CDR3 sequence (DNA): TGTGCCAGCAGCTTACAACTAACCGGGCCCTCGATGAACACTGAAGCTTTCTTT. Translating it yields CASSLQLTGPSMNTEAFF.